Shown below are 28 T cell receptor beta chains from a single sample sequenced in a study of control samples from healthy donors and cancer patients. Sequenced by immunoSEQ multiplex PCR; TCRdb stores in-frame clones only, minus some. Among roughly 130,000 clones listed, 80% to 95% were seen once. The sequenced material came from blood. These receptors originate from a man between 18 and 35 years old in good health.

The V and J genes are TRBV30 and TRBJ1-3; perhaps TRBD1 as D (5 bases). CDR3 length equals 14 residues. Germline lookup yields CDR1 GTSNPN and CDR2 SVGIG (reference sequence). The V and J ends lost 2 bases and 2 bases respectively, with 10 bases between them. The CDR3 nucleotides read TGTGCCTGGAGTCTTGGGACGGCTGGAAACACCATATATTTT. This gives the protein CAWSLGTAGNTIYF.

This clone was detected once. The chain uses TRBV10-3 and TRBJ2-2; TRBD2 aligns across 9 bases. This CDR3 has 15 amino acids. Germline trimming cut 3 bases from V and 4 bases from J; bases unmatched to any gene: 3. CDR1 and CDR2 from the germline V gene are ENHRY and SYGVKD. The CDR3 loop reads CAISDAGGITGELFF. CDR3 DNA: TGTGCCATCAGTGACGCGGGAGGGATCACCGGGGAGCTGTTTTTT.

V is TRBV19 and J is TRBJ2-5; D unclear. There are 14 residues in the CDR3. Trimming took 1 base from V and 5 from J, leaving 11 bases between them. The V gene's germline CDR1 is LNHDA and CDR2 SQIVND (reference sequence). CDR3 DNA sequence: TGTGCCAGTAGTATAGGGGGTATGGAGGAGACCCAGTACTTC. It yields the protein CASSIGGMEETQYF. The complete variable domain, with remaining parts taken from reference TRBV19 and TRBJ2-5, reads DGGITQSPKYLFRKEGQNVTLSCEQNLNHDAMYWYRQDPGQGLRLIYYSQIVNDFQKGDIAEGYSVSREKKESFPLTVTSAQKNPTAFYLCASSIGGMEETQYFGPGTRLLVL.

V usage is TRBV10-3 and J usage is TRBJ2-1, with 14 nucleotides matching TRBD2. Germline CDR1 ENHRY, CDR2 SYGVKD. The CDR3 has 13 amino acids. After removal of 10 bases from V and 9 bases from J, the junction contained 5 bases not matched to a gene. The CDR3 region has the DNA TGTGCCACGGGACTAGCGGGAGAAGGTGAGCAGTTCTTC. It translates to CATGLAGEGEQFF.

J is TRBJ2-7 and V is TRBV11-3; D call uncertain. Trimming pared 5 bases from V and 1 base from J, leaving 12 bases between. The CDR3 is 14 amino acids. Germline V CDR1 and CDR2: SGHNT, YENEEA. This CDR3 is CASSPPLKSYEQYV. Written as DNA, the CDR3 is TGTGCCAGCAGCCCGCCACTTAAGTCCTACGAGCAGTACGTC.

The chain carries TRBV28 and TRBJ2-1; 7 bases map to TRBD2. The V segment lost 8 bases and the J segment 7 bases; nucleotides outside the gene matches: 14. The CDR3 length is 15 residues. Germline assignment: CDR1 MDHEN and CDR2 SYDVKM. CDR3 sequence reads: CASGRGGRANNEQFF. The CDR3 coding sequence is TGTGCCAGCGGCCGTGGTGGGAGGGCTAATAATGAGCAGTTCTTC.

The rearrangement links TRBV5-1 to TRBJ1-4, with 9 bases that match TRBD1. V was clipped by 5 bases and J by 7 bases; unmatched bases: 6. The germline V gene has CDR1 SGHRS and CDR2 YFSETQ. This CDR3 is built from 14 residues. CDR3 sequence: CASSRQGEGEKLFF. The CDR3 DNA reads as TGCGCCAGCAGTAGACAGGGGGAGGGTGAAAAACTGTTTTTT.

The chain carries TRBV6-2 or TRBV6-3 and TRBJ2-7; D not resolved. Germline V gene data show CDR1 as MNHEY and CDR2 as SVGEGT. This CDR3 is built from 13 residues. The germline V and J ends were trimmed by 5 bases and 0 bases, with 8 bases remaining between them. CDR3 DNA sequence: TGTGCCAGCAGTCGTTATGACTCCTACGAGCAGTACGTC. Its protein product is CASSRYDSYEQYV.

The chain is built from TRBV24-1 and TRBJ1-5; 8 bases map to TRBD1. After removal of 4 bases from V and 4 bases from J, the junction contained 8 bases not matched to a gene. Germline CDR1 and CDR2: KGHDR and SFDVKD. The CDR3 length is 16 residues. CDR3: CATSDPRQGRNQPQHF. The CDR3 DNA sequence: TGTGCCACCAGTGACCCCCGACAGGGGCGAAATCAGCCCCAGCATTTT.

J is TRBJ1-4 and V is TRBV15; D is unresolved. V lost 3 bases and J lost 5, with 16 bases in between. The CDR3 extends over 16 amino acids. The germline CDR1 and CDR2 sequences are LNHNV and YYDKDF (reference sequence). The CDR3 DNA sequence: TGTGCCACCAGCAGGGCCAGAGGTCAGACGAATGAAAAACTGTTTTTT. Translation: CATSRARGQTNEKLFF.

For the CDR3, the DNA is TGTGCCAGCAGCCAACTAGCGGTTATCTCCTACAATGAGCAGTTCTTC. This gives the protein CASSQLAVISYNEQFF. This chain links TRBV3-1 (or the pseudogene TRBV3-2) with TRBJ2-1; 7 bases map to TRBD2. The ends lost 2 bases at V and 0 bases at J; junction bases unmatched: 4. This CDR3 is 16 amino acids long. CDR1 and CDR2 from the germline V gene are LGHDT and YNNKEL (reference sequence).

The chain combines TRBV11-2 with TRBJ2-7, with 10 bases identical to TRBD2. The CDR3 has 17 residues. The V and J ends lost 5 bases and 4 bases, in that order; junction bases with no gene match: 14. CDR1 is SGHAT, CDR2 FQNNGV, per germline. In DNA form, the CDR3 reads TGTGCCAGCAGCCCCCTTAAGAGCGGGAGGGTGCGGTACGAGCAGTACGTC. Translation: CASSPLKSGRVRYEQYV.

J is TRBJ2-5 and V is TRBV28; 7 nucleotides match TRBD2. This CDR3 is 15 amino acids long. The V segment lost 9 bases and the J segment 2 bases; nucleotides outside the gene matches: 12. Germline values: CDR1 MDHEN, CDR2 SYDVKM. The CDR3 reads CASRSGIGAQETQYF. The CDR3 DNA reads as TGTGCCAGTAGAAGCGGGATTGGGGCACAAGAGACCCAGTACTTC.

The chain joins TRBV4-1 to TRBJ1-2; no reliable D call. Germline CDR1 MGHRA, CDR2 YSYEKL. The CDR3 consists of 13 residues. Trimming stripped 4 bases from V and 6 bases from J, with 12 bases between. CDR3 nucleotides: TGCGCCAGCAGCCCACAAATGGACGATGGCTACACCTTC. This translates into CASSPQMDDGYTF.

This chain joins TRBV7-9 and TRBJ1-1; TRBD1 matches at 10 bases. The V segment lost 2 bases and the J segment 1 base; nucleotides outside the gene matches: 1. CDR1 SEHNR and CDR2 FQNEAQ come from the germline V gene (reference sequence). This CDR3 has 15 residues. This CDR3 is CASSLRTGGNTEAFF. DNA for the CDR3: TGTGCCAGCAGCTTACGGACAGGGGGGAACACTGAAGCTTTCTTT.

V usage is TRBV9 and J usage is TRBJ2-5, with 14 nucleotides matching TRBD2. The ends lost 3 bases at V and 3 bases at J; junction bases unmatched: 1. This CDR3 is built from 15 residues. In germline, CDR1 is SGDLS, CDR2 YYNGEE. The CDR3 sequence: CASSGGLAGEETQYF. The DNA of the CDR3 is TGTGCCAGCAGCGGGGGACTAGCGGGGGAAGAGACCCAGTACTTC.

The chain couples TRBV5-1 to TRBJ1-2; D gene unclear. CDR3 length: 13 residues. The V end was cut by 4 bases, the J end by 6 bases, with 13 bases between. CDR1 is SGHRS and CDR2 is YFSETQ in the germline V gene. CDR3 protein: CASSLGQFDGYTF. The CDR3 DNA is TGCGCCAGCAGCCTTGGCCAGTTCGATGGCTACACCTTC.

A single count supports this clone. This rearrangement joins TRBV30 to TRBJ1-3; 9 bases fit TRBD1. CDR3 length: 13 residues. Germline CDR1 and CDR2: GTSNPN and SVGIG (reference sequence). J gave up 2 bases and V 5 bases, and 1 base lay outside the gene matches. In nucleotides, the CDR3 is TGTGCCTGGGGACAGGGGACTGGAAACACCATATATTTT. Residues: CAWGQGTGNTIYF.

This clone has just a few counts. In DNA form, the CDR3 reads TGTGCCAGCTTTGCCCCTTGGGGCGGGCCCCAGCATTTT. This translates into CASFAPWGGPQHF. J is TRBJ1-5 and V is TRBV28, with TRBD1 as a possible D gene (5 bases). The CDR3 covers 13 residues. CDR1 is MDHEN, CDR2 SYDVKM, per germline. Between the trimmed V and J ends, which lost 8 bases and 9 bases, there was a span of 17 bases. The variable domain in full, with the rest retrieved from reference TRBV28 and TRBJ1-5, is DVKVTQSSRYLVKRTGEKVFLECVQDMDHENMFWYRQDPGLGLRLIYFSYDVKMKEKGDIPEGYSVSREKKERFSLILESASTNQTSMYLCASFAPWGGPQHFGDGTRLSIL.

The genes are TRBV30 and TRBJ2-3; 10 nucleotides line up with TRBD2. With V trimmed by 2 bases and J by 4 bases, 0 bases remained unmatched. Looked up from germline, CDR1 is GTSNPN and CDR2 is SVGIG (reference sequence). The length of the CDR3 is 13 residues. DNA for the CDR3: TGTGCCTGGAGTAGCGGGGGGGCAGATACGCAGTATTTT. Translated, it gives CAWSSGGADTQYF. Combining the CDR3 with reference TRBV30 and TRBJ2-3 gives the whole variable domain SQTIHQWPATLVQPVGSPLSLECTVEGTSNPNLYWYRQAAGRGLQLLFYSVGIGQISSEVPQNLSASRPQDRQFILSSKKLLLSDSGFYLCAWSSGGADTQYFGPGTRLTVL.

This clone was counted between two and nine times. The chain recombines TRBV15 with TRBJ1-6, with D unclear. The CDR3 totals 16 residues. Between the trimmed V and J ends, which lost 3 bases and 2 bases, there was a span of 11 bases. Germline V gene lookup returns CDR1 LNHNV and CDR2 YYDKDF (reference sequence). The CDR3 coding sequence is TGTGCCACCAGCAGGCAAGGAAGCCCCTATAATTCACCCCTCCACTTT. Protein sequence: CATSRQGSPYNSPLHF.

This clone was detected only a few times. The chain links TRBV29-1 to TRBJ1-1, with 8 bases matching TRBD1. CDR1 SQVTM and CDR2 ANQGSEA come from the germline V gene. The CDR3 runs 14 residues. With 6 bases clipped from V and 0 bases from J, the junction kept 6 bases outside the gene matches. The CDR3 DNA reads TGCAGCGTGAAACCGGGACAGGTGAACACTGAAGCTTTCTTT. It yields the protein CSVKPGQVNTEAFF.

The chain couples TRBV10-1 to TRBJ1-1; 9 positions agree with TRBD1. This CDR3 has 15 amino acids. Germline lookup yields CDR1 WNHNN and CDR2 SYGVQD (reference sequence). Trimming at V came to 4 bases and at J to 5 bases, leaving 8 bases not matched to a gene. Here the CDR3 DNA reads TGCGCCAGCAGTGGCGAGGACAGGGGAGGGACTGAAGCTTTCTTT. Its protein is CASSGEDRGGTEAFF.

In regard to this clone: Germline and junction disagree at one end, which may indicate a read error. The rearrangement uses TRBV7-7 and TRBJ2-3, with D possibly being TRBD1 or TRBD2 (5 bases each). The CDR3 loop spans 15 amino acids. The germline V gene encodes CDR1 SSHAT and CDR2 FNYEAQ (reference sequence). The CDR3 reads CASSLGTERTDTQYF. The CDR3 DNA reads as TGTGCTAGCAGCTTGGGGACGGAGAGGACAGATACGCAGTATTTT.

The count of this clone is one. This chain joins TRBV9 and TRBJ1-4; 9 positions agree with TRBD1. This CDR3 has 15 residues. Germline V gene lookup returns CDR1 SGDLS and CDR2 YYNGEE. The trim removed 4 bases at V and 7 bases at J, leaving 8 bases unmatched. CDR3 protein: CASSRIGTGSEKLFF. In DNA, the CDR3 is TGTGCCAGCAGCAGAATCGGGACAGGGAGTGAAAAACTGTTTTTT.

This chain joins TRBV6-6 and TRBJ1-4, with 7 bases lining up with TRBD1. Germline V gene sequence: CDR1 MNHNY, CDR2 SVGAGI (reference sequence). The CDR3 spans 15 residues. Trimming at V came to 4 bases and at J to 8 bases, leaving 10 bases not matched to a gene. The CDR3 sequence is CASSFSDRILEKLFF. The CDR3 DNA reads as TGTGCCAGCAGTTTCTCGGACAGGATTCTAGAAAAACTGTTTTTT.

The table lists this clone with a few counts. V is TRBV21-1 and J is TRBJ1-2; TRBD1, the table's D call, lacks a check against the DNA. TRBV21-1 is reported as a pseudogene. The CDR3 is 15 amino acids. In DNA, the CDR3 is TGTGCCAGCATCCAAGACGACAGGGCAAGGAATGGCTACACCTTC. Translated, it gives CASIQDDRARNGYTF.

Here the CDR3 reads CASSQPSRYNEQFF. Here the CDR3 DNA reads TGTGCCAGCAGTCAACCTTCCCGATACAATGAGCAGTTCTTC. V and J are TRBV6-2 or TRBV6-3 and TRBJ2-1; D gene unclear. In germline, CDR1 is MNHEY, CDR2 SVGEGT. The CDR3 consists of 14 residues. V was shortened by 5 bases and J by 4 bases, with 12 bases between the two germline ends.